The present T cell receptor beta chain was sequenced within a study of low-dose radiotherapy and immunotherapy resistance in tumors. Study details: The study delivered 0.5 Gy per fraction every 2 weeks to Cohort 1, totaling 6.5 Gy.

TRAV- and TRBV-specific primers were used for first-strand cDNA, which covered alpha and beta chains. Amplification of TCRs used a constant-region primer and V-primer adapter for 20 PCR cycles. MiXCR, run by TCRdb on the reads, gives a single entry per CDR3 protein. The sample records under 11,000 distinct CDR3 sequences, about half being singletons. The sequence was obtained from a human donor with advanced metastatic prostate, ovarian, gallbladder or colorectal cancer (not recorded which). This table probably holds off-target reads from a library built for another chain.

The CDR3 reads CASSPQTQGSYGYTF. CDR3 DNA sequence: TGTGCCAGCTCACCTCAAACACAGGGGTCATACGGCTACACCTTC. The genes are TRBV18 and TRBJ1-2; 7 bases align to TRBD1. The germline V gene encodes CDR1 KGHSH and CDR2 LQKENI. V dropped 3 bases and J dropped 8; count of bases not matched to a gene: 12. The length of the CDR3 is 15 residues.